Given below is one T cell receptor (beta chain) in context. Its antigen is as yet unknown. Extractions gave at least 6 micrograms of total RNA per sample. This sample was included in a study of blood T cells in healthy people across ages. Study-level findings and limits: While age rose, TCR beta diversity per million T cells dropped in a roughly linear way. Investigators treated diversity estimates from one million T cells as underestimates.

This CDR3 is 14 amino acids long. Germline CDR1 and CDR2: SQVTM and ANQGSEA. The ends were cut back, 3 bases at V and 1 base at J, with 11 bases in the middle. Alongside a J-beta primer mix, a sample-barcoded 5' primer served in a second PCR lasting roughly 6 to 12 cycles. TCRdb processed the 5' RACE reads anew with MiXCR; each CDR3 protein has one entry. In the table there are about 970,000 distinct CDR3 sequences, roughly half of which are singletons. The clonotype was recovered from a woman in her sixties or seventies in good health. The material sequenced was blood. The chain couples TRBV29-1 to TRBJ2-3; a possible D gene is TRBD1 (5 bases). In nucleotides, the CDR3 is TGCAGCGTTGATTCCGGCAGGGGCACAGATACGCAGTATTTT. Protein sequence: CSVDSGRGTDTQYF.